This T cell receptor beta chain was documented in a study of cytomegalovirus exposure and HLA in healthy donors. Turning to this clone: Its specificity is not known.

While unrecorded immune exposures were likely, the donors were nominally healthy when sampled. General study findings and limits: Per a later analysis, roughly 17,000 TCR beta sequences showed association with HLA alleles at 0.05 false discovery rate. Analysis was carried out at a later point, and it linked a missense DCLRE1C variant to TCR beta V- and J-gene trimming.

PCR involved 60 Vbeta and 13 Jbeta primers. Repertoires were generated with immunoSEQ multiplex PCR, while TCRdb's copy carries only in-frame clones and drops some. The table has about 80,000 clones, less than 80% seen once; the top ten hold around an eighth. The germline gives CDR1 SGHRS, CDR2 YFSETQ. This CDR3 is built from 17 residues. V gave up 4 bases and J gave up 1 base; unmatched junction bases: 3. The sequence was obtained from a human donor in good health. Source material: PBMCs. V is TRBV5-1 and J is TRBJ2-3; 16 bases fit TRBD2. Here the CDR3 reads CASSQGTSGGGTDTQYF. The CDR3 DNA reads TGCGCCAGCAGCCAAGGGACTAGCGGGGGGGGCACAGATACGCAGTATTTT.